This T cell receptor beta chain was retrieved from a study of cytomegalovirus exposure and HLA in healthy donors. Across the study: The roughly 120 validation repertoires used the same platform as the 600 to 750 first-cohort repertoires (as reported by a later analysis). Study-level points and caveats: The study put about 180 TCR beta chains on its list as cytomegalovirus-associated. One later analysis, an examination of the roughly 130 validation repertoires, found that first-cohort TCR clusters tended to co-occur in them. The classifier reportedly diagnosed cytomegalovirus status with high sensitivity and specificity.

This clone was recorded once. The antigen is undetermined. Method: immunoSEQ multiplex PCR; TCRdb's copy keeps in-frame clones and lacks some. Of 97,000 or so clones detected, 87% appear once; the ten largest clones hold 6% to 6.5%. The V gene lost 4 bases and the J gene lost 6 bases, with 16 bases spanning the gap. The CDR3 spans 14 residues. Germline V lookup: CDR1 SGHRS, CDR2 YFSETQ. Sequencing was carried out using PBMCs. The TCR comes from a man between 18 and 29 years old in good health and CMV-seropositive. The V and J genes are TRBV5-1 and TRBJ1-1; D perhaps matches TRBD1 (6 bases). The CDR3 nucleotides read TGCGCCAGCAGCCCCGAGGGGGGGTTGTCTGAAGCTTTCTTT. Amino acids: CASSPEGGLSEAFF.